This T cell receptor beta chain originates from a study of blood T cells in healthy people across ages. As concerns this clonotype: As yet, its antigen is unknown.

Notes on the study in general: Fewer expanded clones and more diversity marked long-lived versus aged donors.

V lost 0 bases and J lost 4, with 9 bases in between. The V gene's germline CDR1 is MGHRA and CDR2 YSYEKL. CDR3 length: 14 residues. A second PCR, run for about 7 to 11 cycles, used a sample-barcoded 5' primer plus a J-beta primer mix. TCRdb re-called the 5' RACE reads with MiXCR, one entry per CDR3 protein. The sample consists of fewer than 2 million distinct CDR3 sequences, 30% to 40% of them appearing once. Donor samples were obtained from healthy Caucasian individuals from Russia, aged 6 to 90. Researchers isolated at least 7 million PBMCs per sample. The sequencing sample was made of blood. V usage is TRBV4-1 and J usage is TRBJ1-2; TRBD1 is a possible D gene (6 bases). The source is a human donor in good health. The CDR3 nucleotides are TGCGCCAGCAGCCAAGATGGGGGCGCCTATGGCTACACCTTC. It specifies CASSQDGGAYGYTF.